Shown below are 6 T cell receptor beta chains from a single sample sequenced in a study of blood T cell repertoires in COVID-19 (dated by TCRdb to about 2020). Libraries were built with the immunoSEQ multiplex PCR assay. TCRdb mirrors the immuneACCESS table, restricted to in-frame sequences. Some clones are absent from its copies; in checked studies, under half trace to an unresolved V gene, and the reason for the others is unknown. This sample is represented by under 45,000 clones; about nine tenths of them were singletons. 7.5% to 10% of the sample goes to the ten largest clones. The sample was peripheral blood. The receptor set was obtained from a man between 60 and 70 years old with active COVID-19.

DNA for the CDR3: TGTGCCAGCAGTCCCGGGACAGGGTCGAGCGGCAATCAGCCCCAGCATTTT. It is translated as CASSPGTGSSGNQPQHF. V gene TRBV6-2 or TRBV6-3 combines with J gene TRBJ1-5, with 9 bases lining up with TRBD1. The germline V gene encodes CDR1 MNHEY and CDR2 SVGEGT. CDR3 length equals 17 residues. Germline trimming cut 5 bases from V and 2 bases from J; bases unmatched to any gene: 10.

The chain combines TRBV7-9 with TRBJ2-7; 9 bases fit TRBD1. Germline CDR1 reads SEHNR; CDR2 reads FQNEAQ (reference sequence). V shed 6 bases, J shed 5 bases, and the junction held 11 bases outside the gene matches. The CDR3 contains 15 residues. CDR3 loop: CASSFSGTGYNEQYF. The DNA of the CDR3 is TGTGCCAGCAGTTTTTCCGGGACAGGGTATAACGAGCAGTACTTC.

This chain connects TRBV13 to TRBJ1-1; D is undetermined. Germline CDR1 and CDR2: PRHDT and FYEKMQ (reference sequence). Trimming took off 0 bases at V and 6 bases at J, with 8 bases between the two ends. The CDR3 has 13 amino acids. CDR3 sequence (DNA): TGTGCCAGCAGCTTAGGCCGGTTTCCTGAAGCTTTCTTT. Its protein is CASSLGRFPEAFF.

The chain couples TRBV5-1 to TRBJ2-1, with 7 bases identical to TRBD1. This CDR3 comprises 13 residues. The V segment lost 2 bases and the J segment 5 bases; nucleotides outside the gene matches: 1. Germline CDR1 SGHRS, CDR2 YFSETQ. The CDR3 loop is CASSFTGDNEQFF. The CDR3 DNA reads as TGCGCCAGCAGCTTCACAGGGGACAATGAGCAGTTCTTC.

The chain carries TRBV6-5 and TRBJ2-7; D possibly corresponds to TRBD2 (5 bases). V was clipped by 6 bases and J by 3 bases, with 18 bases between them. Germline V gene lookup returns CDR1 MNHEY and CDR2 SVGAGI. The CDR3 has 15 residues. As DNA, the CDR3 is TGTGCCAGCAGACCCCCAGGCCCGAGGGACTACGAGCAGTACTTC. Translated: CASRPPGPRDYEQYF.

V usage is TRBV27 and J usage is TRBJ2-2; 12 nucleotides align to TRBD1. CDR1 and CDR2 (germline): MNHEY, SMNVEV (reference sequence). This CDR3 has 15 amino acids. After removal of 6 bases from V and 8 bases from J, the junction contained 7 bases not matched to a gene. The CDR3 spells CASSAGQGAGGELFF. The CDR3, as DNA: TGTGCCAGCAGCGCGGGACAGGGGGCCGGTGGGGAGCTGTTTTTT.